A single sample is the source of the 21 T cell receptor beta chains below, sequenced in a study of molecular identifiers for immune sequencing clone quantification. Using its own MiXCR run on the PCR reads, TCRdb lists one record per CDR3 protein. The sample has around 470,000 distinct CDR3 sequences; about 25% are singletons. The material sequenced was naive CD8+ T cells from blood, with Jurkat cell RNA spiked in. Subset: FACS-sorted CD8+CD4-CCR7+CD45RA+ naive T cells. The receptors were sampled from a human donor in good health. Some libraries in this study had Jurkat cell RNA spiked in.

This clonotype appeared a few times. This rearrangement joins TRBV6-5 to TRBJ2-5, with D perhaps matching TRBD2 (6 bases). The CDR3 has 14 residues. Germline V gene sequence: CDR1 MNHEY, CDR2 SVGAGI. V shed 7 bases and J shed 4 bases, with 16 bases lying between them. The CDR3 DNA sequence: TGTGCCAGCACTTTAGATGGGGGGAGAGAGACCCAGTACTTC. As protein: CASTLDGGRETQYF.

Comment on this clonotype: A read error may be the cause here, since a much bigger clone is one base away. The CDR3 sequence: CASSPLSGGADTRYF. DNA of the CDR3: TGTGCCAGCAGCCCCTTGTCGGGGGGCGCGGATACGCGGTATTTT. The chain uses TRBV7-6 and TRBJ2-3; D is possibly TRBD2 (7 bases). Germline-derived CDR1 and CDR2 are SGHVS and FNYEAQ. The CDR3 has 15 residues.

CDR3 residues: CASSQPDISRNTIYF. The CDR3 DNA is TGTGCCAGCAGCCAACCAGACATATCTAGAAACACCATATATTTT. This sequence joins TRBV7-9 and TRBJ1-3; D is uncertain. CDR3 length: 15 residues. The V gene's germline CDR1 is SEHNR and CDR2 FQNEAQ (reference sequence). V was shortened by 5 bases and J by 5 bases, with 16 bases between the two germline ends.

Concerning this clonotype itself: A much larger clone lies a single base off, so this may be a read error. J is TRBJ2-3 and V is TRBV30; perhaps TRBD2 as D (6 bases). The CDR3 has 15 amino acids. The germline V gene has CDR1 GTSNPN and CDR2 SVGIG (reference sequence). CDR3 bases: TGTGCCTGGAGTGGGGACTGGGAAAGCACAGATACGCAGAATTTT. This gives the protein CAWSGDWESTDTQNF.

The chain employs TRBV2 and TRBJ1-4, with D possibly being TRBD1 (5 bases). The CDR3 is 17 residues long. The V gene's germline CDR1 is SNHLY and CDR2 FYNNEI. Trimming shortened V by 5 bases and J by 8 bases, and 24 bases separated the two germline ends. CDR3 bases: TGTGCCAGCAGTACAACCTCTTCCGGGGAGGACAAGGAAAAACTGTTTTTT. Translating gives CASSTTSSGEDKEKLFF.

This chain uses TRBV29-1 with TRBJ1-1; maybe TRBD1 (6 bases). Looked up from germline, CDR1 is SQVTM and CDR2 is ANQGSEA. V was cut by 7 bases and J by 8 bases, with 23 bases left in between. The CDR3 runs 14 residues. The CDR3 DNA is TGCAGCGGAGACAGGCTGGGGCCAGGGTTAGAAGCTTTCTTT. It translates to CSGDRLGPGLEAFF.

This clonotype was detected ten times or more. The genes are TRBV28 and TRBJ2-3; perhaps TRBD2 as D (6 bases). CDR3 length: 16 amino acids. Trimming cost V 4 bases and J 2 bases, with 16 bases left between them. Germline V gene lookup returns CDR1 MDHEN and CDR2 SYDVKM. As DNA, the CDR3 is TGTGCCAGCAGTTCCCCCGGGACTGATATCACAGATACGCAGTATTTT. As protein: CASSSPGTDITDTQYF.

The chain has TRBV19 and TRBJ2-1; 8 bases agree with TRBD2. The CDR3 spans 15 residues. J lost 9 bases, V lost 3 bases, and 10 bases had no gene match. CDR1 and CDR2 from the germline V gene are LNHDA and SQIVND (reference sequence). The DNA for the CDR3 is TGTGCCAGTAGTATTAACGGGGGGGATCGCACTGAGCAGTTCTTC. Translating gives CASSINGGDRTEQFF.

V usage is TRBV13 and J usage is TRBJ1-1, with D possibly being TRBD1 (5 bases). Germline V gene data show CDR1 as PRHDT and CDR2 as FYEKMQ (reference sequence). The CDR3 loop spans 16 amino acids. Trimming removed 0 bases from V and 1 base from J, with 12 bases in between. The CDR3 here is CASSLGAGVGNTEAFF. For the CDR3, the DNA is TGTGCCAGCAGCTTAGGAGCGGGGGTAGGGAACACTGAAGCTTTCTTT.

This chain links TRBV19 with TRBJ2-7; 9 bases agree with TRBD2. Germline V CDR1 and CDR2: LNHDA, SQIVND (reference sequence). The CDR3 extends over 15 amino acids. J was trimmed by 3 bases and V by 1 base; bases with no gene match: 4. This CDR3 reads CASSIVLAGSYEQYF. The CDR3, as DNA: TGTGCCAGTAGTATAGTCCTAGCGGGGAGCTACGAGCAGTACTTC.

Concerning this clonotype itself: A junction boundary mismatches the germline segment, possibly from a read error. This rearrangement joins TRBV25-1 to TRBJ2-3, with TRBD2 matching over 9 bases. CDR1 MGHDK and CDR2 SYGVNS come from the germline V gene. The CDR3 is 16 residues long. The CDR3 bases are TGTGCCAGCAGCCCAGATAGCGGGAGAGGGACAGATACGCAGTGTTTT. This gives the protein CASSPDSGRGTDTQCF.

The sample holds many counts of this clonotype. V gene TRBV23-1 combines with J gene TRBJ1-4; tentative D call: TRBD1 (5 bases). TRBV23-1 is an ORF, with its function uncertain. This CDR3 is built from 18 residues. V was clipped by 2 bases and J by 0 bases, with 16 bases between them. The CDR3 coding sequence is TGCGCCAGCAGTCAAATAGGACAATCGGAAGCAACTAATGAAAAACTGTTTTTT. It specifies CASSQIGQSEATNEKLFF.

This clonotype appeared a single time. Just one base apart from a much larger clone, this may be a read error. The genes are TRBV2 and TRBJ2-7, with no clear D. The CDR3 is 14 amino acids. The germline gives CDR1 SNHLY, CDR2 FYNNEI. The CDR3 DNA reads as TGTGCCAGCACTCCGACGGACCGCTCCTACAAGCAGTACTTC. It codes for CASTPTDRSYKQYF.

The table lists this clonotype with many counts. The J gene is TRBJ2-7, the V gene TRBV25-1; D may match TRBD1 or TRBD2 (5 bases each). From germline, CDR1 is MGHDK and CDR2 SYGVNS. V lost 4 bases and J 0 bases, leaving 16 bases between the germline ends. The CDR3 runs to 16 residues. CDR3 in amino acids: CASSGPGTKSSYEQYF. DNA for the CDR3: TGTGCCAGCAGTGGCCCGGGGACCAAAAGCTCCTACGAGCAGTACTTC.

V usage is TRBV3-1 and J usage is TRBJ2-7; TRBD1 might be the D (6 bases). The CDR3 runs to 16 residues. The V and J ends lost 0 bases and 4 bases respectively, with 16 bases between them. From germline, CDR1 is LGHDT and CDR2 YNNKEL (reference sequence). CDR3 sequence reads: CASSQETAGDWYEQYF. DNA of the CDR3: TGTGCCAGCAGCCAAGAAACGGCAGGGGATTGGTACGAGCAGTACTTC.

The chain uses TRBV30 and TRBJ2-7; TRBD2 is a possible D gene (6 bases). This CDR3 contains 13 residues. Trimming stripped 4 bases from V and 8 bases from J, with 18 bases between. Looked up from germline, CDR1 is GTSNPN and CDR2 is SVGIG (reference sequence). CDR3 nucleotides: TGTGCCTGGAACGTGGGGGACTCGAAGAAGCAGTACTTC. Its translation: CAWNVGDSKKQYF.

The table lists this clonotype with a few counts. The CDR3 region has the DNA TGTGCCAGCAGATCGGGACTAGCGGGGGGGCTGGAGTTCTTC. This encodes CASRSGLAGGLEFF. V gene TRBV7-9 combines with J gene TRBJ2-1; 16 bases map to TRBD2. Per germline, CDR1 SEHNR and CDR2 FQNEAQ (reference sequence). The CDR3 has 14 amino acids. Losses at the gene ends were 6 bases for V and 14 bases for J; bases not matched to a gene: 7.

The chain is built from TRBV27 and TRBJ2-2; no firm D call. The germline V gene encodes CDR1 MNHEY and CDR2 SMNVEV (reference sequence). With 3 bases removed from V and 5 bases from J, the gap between germline ends came to 10 bases. CDR3 length equals 14 residues. Here the CDR3 DNA reads TGTGCCAGCAGTTTTCCGGGCCCTACCGGGGAGCTGTTTTTT. Its protein is CASSFPGPTGELFF.

Regarding this clonotype: Just one base apart from a much larger clone, this may be a read error. In nucleotides, the CDR3 is TGCAGTGCTAGCGGGAGGCTAACCTACGAGCTGTACTTC. Amino acids: CSASGRLTYELYF. The chain joins TRBV20-1 to TRBJ2-7; 7 nucleotides match TRBD2. Germline CDR1 reads DFQATT; CDR2 reads SNEGSKA (reference sequence). This CDR3 comprises 13 residues.

This chain uses TRBV28 with TRBJ2-7; TRBD1 is a possible D gene (5 bases). Looked up from germline, CDR1 is MDHEN and CDR2 is SYDVKM. CDR3 length: 16 residues. V was shortened by 2 bases and J by 0 bases, with 14 bases between the two germline ends. This CDR3 reads CASSLETGMISYEQYF. In DNA form, the CDR3 reads TGTGCCAGCAGTTTAGAAACAGGAATGATCTCCTACGAGCAGTACTTC. Full variable domain (remainder filled in from reference TRBV28 and TRBJ2-7): DVKVTQSSRYLVKRTGEKVFLECVQDMDHENMFWYRQDPGLGLRLIYFSYDVKMKEKGDIPEGYSVSREKKERFSLILESASTNQTSMYLCASSLETGMISYEQYFGPGTRLTVT.

This clonotype came up many times. V gene TRBV5-6 combines with J gene TRBJ2-5, with D perhaps assigned TRBD1 or TRBD2 (5 bases each). The CDR3 length is 16 residues. Looked up from germline, CDR1 is SGHDT and CDR2 is YYEEEE. The V end lost 2 bases, the J end lost 2 bases, and 16 bases lay between the germline ends. The CDR3 loop reads CASSFLFGGHQETQYF. Here the CDR3 DNA reads TGTGCCAGCAGCTTTTTGTTTGGAGGACATCAAGAGACCCAGTACTTC.